These 22 T cell receptor beta chains originate from one sample sequenced in a study of cytomegalovirus exposure and HLA in healthy donors. Vbeta (60) and Jbeta (13) primers were used in the PCR. Clones were sequenced by immunoSEQ multiplex PCR, and TCRdb holds only the in-frame ones, with some missing. The sample table includes about 140,000 clones. The sample consisted of PBMCs. These receptors all stem from a male donor in good health and CMV-seronegative.

CDR3 amino acids: CASSSGLAGGTGELFF. For the CDR3, the DNA is TGTGCCAGCAGCTCTGGACTAGCGGGGGGCACCGGGGAGCTGTTTTTT. The genes are TRBV7-2 and TRBJ2-2; TRBD2 agrees at 14 bases. The ends lost 4 bases at V and 4 bases at J; junction bases unmatched: 2. This CDR3 comprises 16 residues. CDR1 and CDR2 (germline): SGHTA, FQGNSA.

This chain connects TRBV5-4 to TRBJ2-7, with TRBD2 identical over 11 bases. J gave up 6 bases and V 2 bases, and 4 bases lay outside the gene matches. Looked up from germline, CDR1 is SGHNT and CDR2 is YYREEE (reference sequence). This CDR3 is built from 14 residues. CDR3 region: CASSLLAGDSEQYF. The DNA for the CDR3 is TGTGCCAGCAGCTTACTAGCGGGAGACTCCGAGCAGTACTTC.

The chain joins TRBV12-5 to TRBJ1-5; 7 nucleotides align to TRBD1. Germline values: CDR1 LGHNT, CDR2 FRNRAP. The CDR3 length is 16 residues. J lost 2 bases, V lost 0 bases, and 4 bases had no gene match. The CDR3 loop reads CASGLVPDRGNQPQHF. The CDR3 DNA reads TGTGCTAGTGGTTTGGTACCTGACAGGGGCAATCAGCCCCAGCATTTT. Full variable domain (rest looked up from reference TRBV12-5 and TRBJ1-5): DARVTQTPRHKVTEMGQEVTMRCQPILGHNTVFWYRQTMMQGLELLAYFRNRAPLDDSGMPKDRFSAEMPDATLATLKIQPSEPRDSAVYFCASGLVPDRGNQPQHFGDGTRLSIL.

The V gene is TRBV6-5, the J gene TRBJ2-1; possible D gene TRBD2, 7 bases. The V gene lost 7 bases and the J gene lost 10 bases, with 23 bases spanning the gap. The germline gives CDR1 MNHEY, CDR2 SVGAGI. The CDR3 extends over 15 amino acids. CDR3: CASTPSAGAGAEQFF. CDR3 nucleotides: TGTGCCAGCACTCCCTCCGCCGGGGCGGGGGCAGAGCAGTTCTTC.

The J gene is TRBJ2-5, the V gene TRBV6-1; TRBD2 agrees at 9 bases. The CDR3 loop spans 14 amino acids. V lost 8 bases and J lost 4; bases outside the gene matches: 8. Per germline, CDR1 MNHNS and CDR2 SASEGT. CDR3 nucleotides: TGTGCCAGCCTTGTAGTACTAGCGGGAGAGACCCAGTACTTC. Its protein product is CASLVVLAGETQYF.

In DNA form, the CDR3 reads TGTGCCCTGGAACTTCGAGGGCAGCCCCAGCATTTT. It encodes CALELRGQPQHF. The chain joins TRBV30 to TRBJ1-5, with D unclear. The germline V gene encodes CDR1 GTSNPN and CDR2 SVGIG (reference sequence). The CDR3 sequence is 12 residues long. Trimming took 8 bases from V and 7 from J, leaving 15 bases between them.

The chain joins TRBV5-5 to TRBJ1-4, with TRBD1 matching over 8 bases. V dropped 1 base and J dropped 7; count of bases not matched to a gene: 3. CDR1 SGHKS and CDR2 YYEKEE come from the germline V gene (reference sequence). The CDR3 runs to 14 residues. The CDR3 nucleotides are TGTGCCAGCAGCTTGTGGACAGGGATTGAAAAACTGTTTTTT. Translation gives CASSLWTGIEKLFF.

This chain's CDR3 is CASSDRNSNQPQHF. The CDR3 nucleotides are TGTGCCAGCAGTGATAGAAATAGCAATCAGCCCCAGCATTTT. The chain couples TRBV25-1 to TRBJ1-5; no firm D call. Germline CDR1 is MGHDK and CDR2 is SYGVNS. Trimming took off 3 bases at V and 0 bases at J, with 6 bases between the two ends. CDR3 length: 14 amino acids.

The chain joins TRBV12-5 to TRBJ1-1; a possible D gene is TRBD1 (5 bases). With 5 bases removed from V and 4 bases from J, the gap between germline ends came to 14 bases. CDR3 length: 14 residues. Germline V gene data show CDR1 as LGHNT and CDR2 as FRNRAP. The CDR3 nucleotides are TGTGCTAGTGGTCCTCAGGGAACGGTCACTGAAGCTTTCTTT. Translated: CASGPQGTVTEAFF.

The CDR3 DNA sequence: TGTGCCAGTAGTATCTTCGACAGCTACGAGCAGTACTTC. Translated, it gives CASSIFDSYEQYF. This sequence joins TRBV19 and TRBJ2-7; perhaps TRBD1 as D (5 bases). The CDR3 length is 13 residues. Germline CDR1 and CDR2: LNHDA and SQIVND (reference sequence). Between the trimmed V and J ends, which lost 3 bases and 3 bases, there was a span of 9 bases.

This chain connects TRBV7-9 to TRBJ2-1; TRBD2 aligns across 7 bases. V shed 1 base, J shed 1 base, and the junction held 7 bases outside the gene matches. Germline V gene sequence: CDR1 SEHNR, CDR2 FQNEAQ (reference sequence). The CDR3 runs 17 residues. CDR3 DNA: TGTGCCAGCAGCTTAGGCGGGGGAGGTAGATCCTACAATGAGCAGTTCTTC. Translating gives CASSLGGGGRSYNEQFF.

The V and J genes are TRBV11-2 and TRBJ1-5, with TRBD1 matching over 9 bases. The CDR3 runs 15 residues. Looked up from germline, CDR1 is SGHAT and CDR2 is FQNNGV. After removal of 6 bases from V and 6 bases from J, the junction contained 9 bases not matched to a gene. As DNA, the CDR3 is TGTGCCAGCAGTTATACAGGGGGCGTAACTCAGCCCCAGCATTTT. Amino acids: CASSYTGGVTQPQHF.

The gene calls are TRBV27 and TRBJ2-1; tentative D call: TRBD2 (5 bases). The germline V gene has CDR1 MNHEY and CDR2 SMNVEV (reference sequence). The CDR3 is 11 residues long. The V gene lost 8 bases and the J gene lost 7 bases, with 9 bases spanning the gap. The CDR3 nucleotides are TGTGCCAGCGGACGGGGAAATGAGCAGTTCTTC. The encoded protein is CASGRGNEQFF.

V gene TRBV29-1 combines with J gene TRBJ2-6; TRBD2 matches at 10 bases. Germline-derived CDR1 and CDR2 are SQVTM and ANQGSEA. The V segment lost 4 bases and the J segment 3 bases; nucleotides outside the gene matches: 9. This CDR3 has 17 amino acids. The CDR3 DNA reads as TGCAGCGTTGGACCTCTCCCTAGCGGGAGTGGGGCCAACGTCCTGACTTTC. This encodes CSVGPLPSGSGANVLTF.

The chain is built from TRBV29-1 and TRBJ2-1; maybe TRBD2 (7 bases). Germline V CDR1 and CDR2: SQVTM, ANQGSEA. The CDR3 runs 14 residues. V was shortened by 8 bases and J by 8 bases, with 22 bases between the two germline ends. The CDR3 coding sequence is TGCAGCTCTAGGGGGGGCCGGGGGCCGCATGAGCAGTTCTTC. As protein: CSSRGGRGPHEQFF.

The V gene is TRBV7-2, the J gene TRBJ2-7; 7 bases align to TRBD2. The CDR3 has 14 amino acids. The J segment lost 3 bases and the V segment lost 7 bases, leaving 9 bases of the junction unmatched. From germline, CDR1 is SGHTA and CDR2 FQGNSA. This CDR3 reads CASTRGLGNYEQYF. DNA for the CDR3: TGTGCCAGCACCCGCGGACTAGGAAACTACGAGCAGTACTTC.

CDR3 protein: CASRSGQGRYTF. The CDR3 nucleotides are TGTGCCAGCCGCTCCGGACAGGGTCGCTACACCTTC. This chain uses TRBV19 with TRBJ1-2; 8 bases align to TRBD1. Trimming cost V 9 bases and J 9 bases; bases outside gene matches: 9. This CDR3 has 12 amino acids. Per germline, CDR1 LNHDA and CDR2 SQIVND (reference sequence).

The V gene is TRBV27, the J gene TRBJ1-1; D possibly corresponds to TRBD1 (5 bases). The ends were cut back, 2 bases at V and 2 bases at J, with 12 bases in the middle. CDR3 size: 15 residues. Germline V lookup: CDR1 MNHEY, CDR2 SMNVEV (reference sequence). In DNA, the CDR3 is TGTGCCAGCAGTTTAAGCGGGGCGACAAACACTGAAGCTTTCTTT. Translating gives CASSLSGATNTEAFF.

J is TRBJ2-1 and V is TRBV6-5; 9 bases are shared with TRBD1. The germline CDR1 and CDR2 sequences are MNHEY and SVGAGI. The V gene end was trimmed by 6 bases and the J gene end by 9 bases; junction bases not matched to a gene: 9. This CDR3 is 14 amino acids long. The CDR3 nucleotides are TGTGCCAGCAGGGTACAGGGGGCTGTGGGTGAGCAGTTCTTC. This sequence encodes CASRVQGAVGEQFF.

This chain uses TRBV5-1 with TRBJ2-7; 7 nucleotides line up with TRBD1. This CDR3 region has 21 residues. V was pared by 2 bases and J by 1 base, with 24 bases of the junction left unmatched. Germline values: CDR1 SGHRS, CDR2 YFSETQ. The CDR3 coding sequence is TGCGCCAGCAGCTTACGTTTATCGGGGTTGGGAGCGGCAGGGGGTTCCTACGAGCAGTACTTC. Its protein is CASSLRLSGLGAAGGSYEQYF.

The V gene is TRBV18, the J gene TRBJ1-1; D gene unclear. Germline lookup yields CDR1 KGHSH and CDR2 LQKENI. The CDR3 length is 13 residues. Trimming took off 10 bases at V and 1 base at J, with 13 bases between the two ends. CDR3 sequence: CATSTNKNTEAFF. CDR3 DNA: TGTGCCACATCGACAAACAAGAACACTGAAGCTTTCTTT.

CDR3 sequence (DNA): TGTGCCAGCAGTTTCAACAGGTTGGGAGAAAAACTGTTTTTT. This codes for CASSFNRLGEKLFF. The chain carries TRBV28 and TRBJ1-4, with a weak D call TRBD1 (5 bases). The CDR3 is 14 residues long. The V end lost 3 bases, the J end lost 8 bases, and 13 bases lay between the germline ends. From germline, CDR1 is MDHEN and CDR2 SYDVKM.